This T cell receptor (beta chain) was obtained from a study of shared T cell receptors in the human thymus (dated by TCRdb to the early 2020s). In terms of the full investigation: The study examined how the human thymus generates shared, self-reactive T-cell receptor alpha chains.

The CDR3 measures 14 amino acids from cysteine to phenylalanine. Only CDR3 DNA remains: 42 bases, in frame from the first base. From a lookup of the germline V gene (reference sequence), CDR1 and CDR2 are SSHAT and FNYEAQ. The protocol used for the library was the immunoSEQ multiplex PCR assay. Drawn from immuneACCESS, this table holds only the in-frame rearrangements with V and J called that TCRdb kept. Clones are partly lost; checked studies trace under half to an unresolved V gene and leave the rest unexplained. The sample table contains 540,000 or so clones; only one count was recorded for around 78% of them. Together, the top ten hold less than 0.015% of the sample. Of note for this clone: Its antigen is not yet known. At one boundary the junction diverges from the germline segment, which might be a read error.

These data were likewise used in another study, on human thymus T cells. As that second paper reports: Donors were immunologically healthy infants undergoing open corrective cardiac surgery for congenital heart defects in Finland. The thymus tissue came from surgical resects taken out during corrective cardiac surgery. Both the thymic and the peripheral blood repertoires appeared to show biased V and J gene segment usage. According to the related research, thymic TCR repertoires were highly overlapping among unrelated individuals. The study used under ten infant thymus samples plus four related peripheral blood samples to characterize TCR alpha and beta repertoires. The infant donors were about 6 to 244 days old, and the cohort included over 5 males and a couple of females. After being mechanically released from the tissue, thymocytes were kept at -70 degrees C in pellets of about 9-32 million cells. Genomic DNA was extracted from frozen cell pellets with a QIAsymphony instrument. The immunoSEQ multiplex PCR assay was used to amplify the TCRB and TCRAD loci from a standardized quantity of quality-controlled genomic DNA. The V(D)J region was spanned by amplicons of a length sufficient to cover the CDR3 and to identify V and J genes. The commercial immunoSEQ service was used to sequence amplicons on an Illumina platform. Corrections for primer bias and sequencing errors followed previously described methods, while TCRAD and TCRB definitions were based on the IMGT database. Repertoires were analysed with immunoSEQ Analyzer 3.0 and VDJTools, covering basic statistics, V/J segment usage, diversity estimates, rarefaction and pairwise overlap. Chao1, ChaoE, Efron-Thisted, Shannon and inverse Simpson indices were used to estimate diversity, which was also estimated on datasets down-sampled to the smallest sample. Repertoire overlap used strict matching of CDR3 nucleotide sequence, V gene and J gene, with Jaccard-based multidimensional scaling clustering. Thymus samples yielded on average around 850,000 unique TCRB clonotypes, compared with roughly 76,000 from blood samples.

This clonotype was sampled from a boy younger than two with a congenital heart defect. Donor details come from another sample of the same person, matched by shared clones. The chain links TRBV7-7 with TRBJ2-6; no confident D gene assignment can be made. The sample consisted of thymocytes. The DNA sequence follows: TGTGCTAGCAGCCTACCGAGGGGGGCCAACGTCCTGACTTTC. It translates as CASSLPRGANVLTF.